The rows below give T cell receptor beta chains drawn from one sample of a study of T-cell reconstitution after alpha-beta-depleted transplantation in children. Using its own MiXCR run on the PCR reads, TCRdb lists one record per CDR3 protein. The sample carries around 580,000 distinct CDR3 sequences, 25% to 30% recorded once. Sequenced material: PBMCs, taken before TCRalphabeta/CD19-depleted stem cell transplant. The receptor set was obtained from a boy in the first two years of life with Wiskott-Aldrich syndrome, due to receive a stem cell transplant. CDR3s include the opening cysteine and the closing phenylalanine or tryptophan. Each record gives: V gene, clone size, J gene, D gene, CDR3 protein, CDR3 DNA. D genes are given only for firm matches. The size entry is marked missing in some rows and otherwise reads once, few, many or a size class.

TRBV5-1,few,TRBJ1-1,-,CASSLGQTEAFF,TGTGCCAGCAGTCTAGGACAGACTGAAGCTTTCTTT
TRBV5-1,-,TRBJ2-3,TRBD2,CASSPAGTSGPTSTDTQYF,TGCGCCAGCAGCCCGGCCGGGACTAGCGGTCCCACTAGCACAGATACGCAGTATTTT
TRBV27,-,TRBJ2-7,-,CASSLSKFHEQYF,TGTGCCAGCAGTTTATCGAAGTTCCACGAGCAGTACTTC
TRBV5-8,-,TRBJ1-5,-,CASSLVRDQPQHF,TGTGCCAGCAGCTTGGTGAGGGATCAGCCCCAGCATTTT
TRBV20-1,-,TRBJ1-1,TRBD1,CSATLAEAGGEAFF,TGCAGTGCTACCCTGGCGGAGGCAGGGGGTGAAGCTTTCTTT
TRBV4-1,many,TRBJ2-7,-,CASSQDLRGYEQYF,TGCGCCAGCAGCCAAGATTTGAGGGGCTACGAGCAGTACTTC
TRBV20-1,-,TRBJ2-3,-,CSARRRTEDSDTQYF,TGCAGTGCTAGAAGGAGGACGGAGGATTCAGATACGCAGTATTTT
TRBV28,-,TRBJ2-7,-,CASSVRGPLEQYF,TGTGCCAGCAGCGTCCGGGGGCCTCTCGAGCAGTACTTC
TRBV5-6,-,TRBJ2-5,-,CASSLVLFQETQYF,TGTGCCAGCAGCTTAGTGTTGTTCCAAGAGACCCAGTACTTC
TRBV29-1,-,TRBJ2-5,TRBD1,CSSRTGALQETQYF,TGCAGCTCGCGGACAGGGGCTCTACAAGAGACCCAGTACTTC
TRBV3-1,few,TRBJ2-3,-,CASSTSTSTDTQYF,TGTGCCAGCAGTACTTCTACTAGCACAGATACGCAGTATTTT
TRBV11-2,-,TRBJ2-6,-,CASSSIRQEKSSGANVLTF,TGTGCCAGCAGCTCTATTCGACAGGAAAAATCCTCTGGGGCCAACGTCCTGACTTTC
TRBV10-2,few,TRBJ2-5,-,CASRDWGRETQYF,TGCGCCAGCAGGGACTGGGGACGGGAGACCCAGTACTTC
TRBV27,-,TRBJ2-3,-,CASSLARGRGTDTQYF,TGTGCCAGCAGTTTAGCGCGCGGGCGGGGTACAGATACGCAGTATTTT
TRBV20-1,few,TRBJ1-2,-,CSAAPRSRPVGYGYTF,TGCAGTGCGGCACCCCGGAGCCGACCAGTGGGCTATGGCTACACCTTC
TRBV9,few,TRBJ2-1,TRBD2,CASSDPTSGLYNEQFF,TGTGCCAGCAGCGACCCGACTAGCGGTCTTTACAATGAGCAGTTCTTC
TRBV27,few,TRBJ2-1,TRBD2,CASRAQLAGYLYNEQFF,TGTGCCAGCAGGGCTCAACTAGCGGGATATCTCTACAATGAGCAGTTCTTC
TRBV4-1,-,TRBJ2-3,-,CASSQTPGPDTQYF,TGCGCCAGCAGCCAGACTCCGGGACCAGATACGCAGTATTTT
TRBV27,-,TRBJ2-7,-,CASATTRGHEQYF,TGTGCCAGCGCTACTACTAGGGGTCACGAGCAGTACTTC
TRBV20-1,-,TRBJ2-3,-,CSARNRVFSDTQYF,TGCAGTGCTAGAAACAGGGTATTTTCAGATACGCAGTATTTT
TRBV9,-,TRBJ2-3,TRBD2,CASSLAGLVADTQYF,TGTGCCAGCAGCTTGGCGGGACTAGTTGCAGATACGCAGTATTTT
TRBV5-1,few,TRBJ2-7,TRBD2,CASSLLTGGVPEQYF,TGCGCCAGCAGCTTACTGACGGGAGGGGTCCCCGAGCAGTACTTC
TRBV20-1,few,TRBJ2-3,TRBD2,CSARDQREPDTQYF,TGCAGTGCTAGAGATCAGCGGGAACCAGATACGCAGTATTTT
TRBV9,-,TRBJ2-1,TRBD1,CASSTWTGGPYNEQFF,TGTGCCAGCAGCACGTGGACAGGGGGCCCTTACAATGAGCAGTTCTTC
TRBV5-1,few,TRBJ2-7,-,CASSSQGVTYEQYF,TGCGCCAGCAGCTCACAGGGTGTCACCTACGAGCAGTACTTC
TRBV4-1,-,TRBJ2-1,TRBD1,CASSQGTGGSYNEQFF,TGCGCCAGCAGCCAAGGAACAGGGGGCAGTTACAATGAGCAGTTCTTC
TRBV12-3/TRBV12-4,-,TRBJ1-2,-,CASRSRVVSYGYTF,TGTGCCAGCAGATCTAGGGTGGTATCCTATGGCTACACCTTC
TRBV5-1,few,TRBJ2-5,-,CASSATGRPQETQYF,TGCGCCAGCAGCGCCACGGGACGGCCACAAGAGACCCAGTACTTC
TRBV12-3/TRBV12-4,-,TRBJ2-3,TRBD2,CASSLRSGDTDTQYF,TGTGCCAGCAGTTTACGTAGCGGGGATACAGATACGCAGTATTTT
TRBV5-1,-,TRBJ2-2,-,CASRNLGTSTPGELFF,TGCGCCAGCCGAAACCTCGGGACCTCCACCCCCGGGGAGCTGTTTTTT
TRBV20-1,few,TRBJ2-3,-,CSPVGGRGTQYF,TGCAGTCCGGTGGGGGGGCGCGGTACGCAGTATTTT
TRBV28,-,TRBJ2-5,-,CASSNGQEETQYF,TGTGCCAGCTCTAACGGACAAGAAGAGACCCAGTACTTC
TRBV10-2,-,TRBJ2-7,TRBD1,CASSVTGGIEQYF,TGCGCCAGCAGTGTGACAGGGGGAATCGAGCAGTACTTC
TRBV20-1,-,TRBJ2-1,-,CSASSGAAYNEQFF,TGCAGTGCTAGCTCCGGAGCGGCTTACAATGAGCAGTTCTTC
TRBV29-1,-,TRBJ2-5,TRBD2,CSVWTSGAKETQYF,TGCAGCGTTTGGACTAGCGGGGCCAAAGAGACCCAGTACTTC
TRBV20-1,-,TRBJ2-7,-,CSAREGAGSYEQYF,TGCAGTGCTAGAGAGGGGGCAGGGTCCTACGAGCAGTACTTC
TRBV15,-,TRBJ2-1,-,CATSRDLGEGQFF,TGTGCCACCAGCAGAGATCTGGGGGAAGGGCAGTTCTTC
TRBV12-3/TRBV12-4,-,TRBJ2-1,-,CASSSPPGRVVHEQFF,TGTGCCAGCAGTTCCCCGCCGGGCAGGGTAGTCCATGAGCAGTTCTTC
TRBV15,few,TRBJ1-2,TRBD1,CATSRARGASYGYTF,TGTGCCACCAGCAGAGCCAGGGGGGCAAGCTATGGCTACACCTTC
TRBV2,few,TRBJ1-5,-,CASSAQGGQPQHF,TGTGCCAGCAGTGCCCAGGGAGGACAGCCCCAGCATTTT
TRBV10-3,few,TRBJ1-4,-,CAISESRGELFF,TGTGCCATCAGTGAGTCGCGGGGGGAACTGTTTTTT
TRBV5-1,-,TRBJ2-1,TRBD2,CASSLLTSGSGYNEQFF,TGCGCCAGCAGCTTGTTGACTAGCGGGAGCGGGTACAATGAGCAGTTCTTC
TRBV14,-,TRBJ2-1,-,CASSYLGARGEQFF,TGTGCCAGCAGCTATCTCGGGGCGCGGGGAGAGCAGTTCTTC
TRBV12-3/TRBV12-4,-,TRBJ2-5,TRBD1,CASSFFVGGPQETQYF,TGTGCCAGCAGTTTTTTCGTAGGGGGCCCCCAAGAGACCCAGTACTTC
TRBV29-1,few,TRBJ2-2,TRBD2,CSGGGSINTGELFF,TGCAGCGGTGGCGGGAGTATAAACACCGGGGAGCTGTTTTTT
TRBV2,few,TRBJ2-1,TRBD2,CASSGTSGSNNEQFF,TGTGCCAGCAGTGGAACTAGCGGGAGTAACAATGAGCAGTTCTTC
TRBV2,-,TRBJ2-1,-,CASSVFLYNEQFF,TGTGCCAGCAGTGTTTTTCTCTACAATGAGCAGTTCTTC
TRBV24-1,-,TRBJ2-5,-,CATSERGVETQYF,TGTGCCACCAGTGAGAGGGGCGTTGAGACCCAGTACTTC
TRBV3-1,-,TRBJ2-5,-,CASSQDRSGHLQETQYF,TGTGCCAGCAGCCAAGATAGGAGTGGACATTTACAAGAGACCCAGTACTTC
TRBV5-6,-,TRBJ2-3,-,CASSRRLITDTQYF,TGTGCCAGCAGCCGCCGACTAATCACAGATACGCAGTATTTT
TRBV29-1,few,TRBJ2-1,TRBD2,CSVDLAGIYNEQFF,TGCAGCGTTGATCTAGCGGGAATATACAATGAGCAGTTCTTC
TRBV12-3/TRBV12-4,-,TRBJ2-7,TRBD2,CASSLSGTSGNRYF,TGTGCCAGCAGTCTCTCCGGGACTAGCGGGAATCGGTACTTC
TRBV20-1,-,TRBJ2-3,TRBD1,CSAPLWDRATDTQYF,TGCAGTGCCCCCCTTTGGGACAGGGCGACAGATACGCAGTATTTT
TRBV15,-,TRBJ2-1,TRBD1,CATSRGDRYYNEQFF,TGTGCCACCAGCAGAGGGGACAGATACTACAATGAGCAGTTCTTC
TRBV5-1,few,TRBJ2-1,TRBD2,CASRSSSGRLYNEQFF,TGCGCCAGCAGGTCGAGTAGCGGGAGGTTATACAATGAGCAGTTCTTC
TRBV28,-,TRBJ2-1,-,CASSSGDRYYNEQFF,TGTGCCAGCAGTTCCGGAGACAGGTACTACAATGAGCAGTTCTTC
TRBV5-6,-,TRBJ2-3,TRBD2,CASSLLSGLAVPTDTQYF,TGTGCCAGCAGCTTGCTATCTGGACTAGCGGTTCCCACAGATACGCAGTATTTT
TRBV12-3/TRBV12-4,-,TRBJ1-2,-,CASSLFRVDYGYTF,TGTGCCAGCAGTTTATTCAGGGTTGACTATGGCTACACCTTC